This record concerns one T cell receptor (beta chain) sequence. Antigen unknown. CDR3 length: 11 residues. V was shortened by 8 bases and J by 4 bases, with 3 bases between the two germline ends. The germline V gene has CDR1 SGHAT and CDR2 FQNNGV. This sample is drawn from a study of OX40 agonist ivuxolimab in advanced cancers. Study context: Dose-escalation patients' cancers were hepatocellular carcinoma, melanoma, renal cell or head and neck cancer. General study points: Relatively little clonal expansion, among the lowest observed, appeared in partial responders at 0.1-3.0 mg/kg. On average, a greater number of expanded clones characterised CD8+ T cells relative to CD4+.

Produced via immunoSEQ multiplex PCR; TCRdb's table is partial and in-frame only. The sample has tens of thousands of clones; approximately 81% are singletons. The timepoints at which blood was sampled were baseline, cycle 4 day 1, and cycle 7 day 1. The source is an adult with an advanced solid tumor such as melanoma, head and neck, liver or kidney cancer. The starting material was CD4+ or CD8+ T cells sorted from blood, obtained in a trial of the OX40 agonist ivuxolimab. This chain joins TRBV11-2 and TRBJ2-6, with D unclear. The CDR3 DNA is TGTGCCAGCGTGGGGGCCAACGTCCTGACTTTC. Protein product: CASVGANVLTF.